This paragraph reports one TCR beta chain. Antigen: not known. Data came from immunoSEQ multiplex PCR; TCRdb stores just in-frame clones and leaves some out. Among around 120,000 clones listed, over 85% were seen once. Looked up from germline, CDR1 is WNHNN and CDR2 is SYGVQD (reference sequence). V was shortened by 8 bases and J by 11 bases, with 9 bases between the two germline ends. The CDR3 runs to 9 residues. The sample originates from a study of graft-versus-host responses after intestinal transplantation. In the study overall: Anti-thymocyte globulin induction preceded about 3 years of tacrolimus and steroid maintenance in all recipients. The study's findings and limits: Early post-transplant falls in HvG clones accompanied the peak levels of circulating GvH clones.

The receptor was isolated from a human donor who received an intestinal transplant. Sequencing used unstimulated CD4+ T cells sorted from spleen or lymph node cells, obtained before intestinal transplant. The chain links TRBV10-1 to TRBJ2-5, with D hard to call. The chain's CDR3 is CASLPGQYF. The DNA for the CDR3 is TGCGCCAGCCTTCCTGGTCAGTACTTC.